This TCR beta chain is from a study of control samples from healthy donors and cancer patients. Generated by immunoSEQ multiplex PCR, the TCRdb table keeps only in-frame clones and is missing some. The sample holds some 200,000 clones, 90% to 95% seen once. There are 14 residues in the CDR3. The germline V gene encodes CDR1 LNHDA and CDR2 SQIVND (reference sequence). Trimming left V 7 bases short and J 2 bases short, with 12 bases between. This clone was observed a single time. The sequencing sample was made of blood. The chain links TRBV19 to TRBJ1-5, with D possibly being TRBD1 (5 bases). This clonotype was obtained from a man in his fifties or sixties in good health. CDR3 coding DNA: TGTGCCAGTAACAGGCAGGACGGCAATCAGCCCCAGCATTTT. Residues: CASNRQDGNQPQHF.